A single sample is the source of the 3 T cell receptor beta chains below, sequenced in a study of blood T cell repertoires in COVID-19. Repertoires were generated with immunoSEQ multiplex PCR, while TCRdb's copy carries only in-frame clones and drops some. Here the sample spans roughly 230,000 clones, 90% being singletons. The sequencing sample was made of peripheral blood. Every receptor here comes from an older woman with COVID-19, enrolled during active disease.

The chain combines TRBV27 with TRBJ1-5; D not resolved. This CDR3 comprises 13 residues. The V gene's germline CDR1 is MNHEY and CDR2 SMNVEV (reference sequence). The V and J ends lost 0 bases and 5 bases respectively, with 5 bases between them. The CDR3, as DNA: TGTGCCAGCAGTTTATCATTCTATCAGCCCCAGCATTTT. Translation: CASSLSFYQPQHF.

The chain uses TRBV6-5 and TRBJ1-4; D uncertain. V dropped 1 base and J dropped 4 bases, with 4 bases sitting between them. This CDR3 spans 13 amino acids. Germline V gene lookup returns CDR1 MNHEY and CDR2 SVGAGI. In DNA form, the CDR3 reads TGTGCCAGCAGTTACTTCAGTAATGAAAAACTGTTTTTT. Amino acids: CASSYFSNEKLFF.

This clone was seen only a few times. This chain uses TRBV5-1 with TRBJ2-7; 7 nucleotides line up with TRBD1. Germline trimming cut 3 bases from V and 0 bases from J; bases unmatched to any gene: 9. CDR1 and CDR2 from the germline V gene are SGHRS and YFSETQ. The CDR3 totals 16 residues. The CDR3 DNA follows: TGCGCCAGCAGCTCTACCGGGACAGAGAGCTCCTACGAGCAGTACTTC. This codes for CASSSTGTESSYEQYF.